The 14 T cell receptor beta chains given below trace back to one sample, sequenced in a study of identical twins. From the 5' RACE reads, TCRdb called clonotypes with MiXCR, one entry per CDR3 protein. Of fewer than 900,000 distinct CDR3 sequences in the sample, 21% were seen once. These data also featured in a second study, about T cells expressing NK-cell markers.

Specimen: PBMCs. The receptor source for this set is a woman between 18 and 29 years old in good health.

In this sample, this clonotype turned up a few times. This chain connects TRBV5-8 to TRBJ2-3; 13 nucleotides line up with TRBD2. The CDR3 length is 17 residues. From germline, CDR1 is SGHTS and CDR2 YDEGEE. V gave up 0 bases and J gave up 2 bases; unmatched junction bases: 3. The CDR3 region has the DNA TGTGCCAGCAGCTTGGCCGGGACTAGCGGGGCCACAGATACGCAGTATTTT. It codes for CASSLAGTSGATDTQYF.

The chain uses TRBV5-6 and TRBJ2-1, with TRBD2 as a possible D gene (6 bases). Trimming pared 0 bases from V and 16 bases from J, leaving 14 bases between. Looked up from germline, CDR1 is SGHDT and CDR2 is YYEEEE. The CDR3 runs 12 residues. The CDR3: CASSLDGGEPFF. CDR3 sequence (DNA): TGTGCCAGCAGCTTGGATGGCGGGGAGCCTTTCTTC.

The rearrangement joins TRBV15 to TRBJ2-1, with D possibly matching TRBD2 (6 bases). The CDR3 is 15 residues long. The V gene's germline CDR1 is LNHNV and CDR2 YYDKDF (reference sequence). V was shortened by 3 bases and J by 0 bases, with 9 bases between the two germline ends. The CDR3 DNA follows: TGTGCCACCAGCAGCCACGGGAGCTCCTACAATGAGCAGTTCTTC. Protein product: CATSSHGSSYNEQFF.

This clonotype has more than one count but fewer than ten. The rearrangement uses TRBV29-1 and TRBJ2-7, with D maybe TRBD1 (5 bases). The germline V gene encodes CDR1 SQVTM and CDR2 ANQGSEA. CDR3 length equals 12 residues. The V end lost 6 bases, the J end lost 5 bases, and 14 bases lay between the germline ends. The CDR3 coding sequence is TGCAGCGTAGCTTCAGGGTCCCACGAGCAGTACTTC. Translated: CSVASGSHEQYF.

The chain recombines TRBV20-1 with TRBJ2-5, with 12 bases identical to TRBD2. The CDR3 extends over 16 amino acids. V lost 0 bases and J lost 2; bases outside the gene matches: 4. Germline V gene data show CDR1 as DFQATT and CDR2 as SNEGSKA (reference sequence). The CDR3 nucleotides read TGCAGTGCTAGAGAAGCGCTAGCGGGGGGGCAAGAGACCCAGTACTTC. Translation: CSAREALAGGQETQYF.

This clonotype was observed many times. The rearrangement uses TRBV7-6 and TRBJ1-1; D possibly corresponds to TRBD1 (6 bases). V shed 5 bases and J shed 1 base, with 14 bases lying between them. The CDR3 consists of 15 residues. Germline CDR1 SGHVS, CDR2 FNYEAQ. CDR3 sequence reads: CASSPRTARNTEAFF. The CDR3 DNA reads TGTGCCAGCAGCCCAAGGACAGCAAGGAACACTGAAGCTTTCTTT.

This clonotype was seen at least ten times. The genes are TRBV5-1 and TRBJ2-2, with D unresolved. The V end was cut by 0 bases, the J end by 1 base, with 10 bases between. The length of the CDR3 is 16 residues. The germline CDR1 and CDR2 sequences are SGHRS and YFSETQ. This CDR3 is CASSLAETGNTGELFF. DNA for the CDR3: TGCGCCAGCAGCTTGGCCGAGACGGGGAACACCGGGGAGCTGTTTTTT.

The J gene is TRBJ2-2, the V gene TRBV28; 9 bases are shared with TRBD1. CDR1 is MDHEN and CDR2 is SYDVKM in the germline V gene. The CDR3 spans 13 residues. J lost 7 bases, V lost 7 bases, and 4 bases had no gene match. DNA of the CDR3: TGTGCCAGCATACAGGGGGCGAACGGGGAGCTGTTTTTT. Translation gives CASIQGANGELFF. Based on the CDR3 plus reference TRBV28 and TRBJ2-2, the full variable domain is DVKVTQSSRYLVKRTGEKVFLECVQDMDHENMFWYRQDPGLGLRLIYFSYDVKMKEKGDIPEGYSVSREKKERFSLILESASTNQTSMYLCASIQGANGELFFGEGSRLTVL.

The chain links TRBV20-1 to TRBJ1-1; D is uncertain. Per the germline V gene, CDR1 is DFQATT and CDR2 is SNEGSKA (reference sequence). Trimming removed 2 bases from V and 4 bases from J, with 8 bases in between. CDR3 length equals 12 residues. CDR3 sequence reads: CSARQVGTEAFF. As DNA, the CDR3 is TGCAGTGCTAGACAGGTCGGCACTGAAGCTTTCTTT.

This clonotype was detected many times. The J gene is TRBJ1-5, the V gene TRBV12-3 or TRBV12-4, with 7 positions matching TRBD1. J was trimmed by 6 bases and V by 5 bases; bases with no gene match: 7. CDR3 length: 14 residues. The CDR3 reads CASSPTGVPQPQHF. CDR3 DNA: TGTGCCAGCAGTCCCACAGGGGTCCCTCAGCCCCAGCATTTT.

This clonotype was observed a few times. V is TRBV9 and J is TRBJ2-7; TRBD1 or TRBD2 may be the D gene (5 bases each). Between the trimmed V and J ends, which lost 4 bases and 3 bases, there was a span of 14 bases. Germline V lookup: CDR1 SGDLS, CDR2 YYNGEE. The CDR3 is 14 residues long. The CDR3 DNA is TGTGCCAGCAGCCCCCATGAGGGGCTCTACGAGCAGTACTTC. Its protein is CASSPHEGLYEQYF.

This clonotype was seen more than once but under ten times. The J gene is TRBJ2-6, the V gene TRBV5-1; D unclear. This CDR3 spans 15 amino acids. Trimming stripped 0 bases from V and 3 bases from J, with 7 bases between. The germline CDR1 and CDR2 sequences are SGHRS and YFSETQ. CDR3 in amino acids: CASSLVGDGANVLTF. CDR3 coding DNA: TGCGCCAGCAGCTTGGTTGGGGATGGGGCCAACGTCCTGACTTTC.

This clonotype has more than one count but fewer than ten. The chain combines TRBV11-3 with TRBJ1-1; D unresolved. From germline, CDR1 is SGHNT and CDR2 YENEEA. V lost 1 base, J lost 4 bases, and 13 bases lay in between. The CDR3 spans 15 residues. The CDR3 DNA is TGTGCCAGCAGCTTAGGTGGTTTACTATCCACTGAAGCTTTCTTT. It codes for CASSLGGLLSTEAFF.

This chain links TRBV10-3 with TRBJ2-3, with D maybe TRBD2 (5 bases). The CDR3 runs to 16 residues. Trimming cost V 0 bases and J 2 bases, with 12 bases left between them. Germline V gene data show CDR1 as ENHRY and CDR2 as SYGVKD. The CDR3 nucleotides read TGTGCCATCAGTGAGTCGGCTAGCCGATTCACAGATACGCAGTATTTT. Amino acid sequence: CAISESASRFTDTQYF.